These 32 T cell receptor beta chains were sequenced from one sample in a study of regulatory T cells in long-lasting Graves disease. Noted time point: persistent/refractory GD, antithyroid drugs over 5 years with positive TRAb. RNA from PBMCs was the source of the TCR library. Combining iRepertoire HTBI primers with Arm-PCR of CDR3 regions, the authors built TCR beta libraries. TCRdb analysed the multiplex PCR reads with MiXCR anew, one entry per CDR3 protein. The sample includes approximately 500,000 distinct CDR3 sequences, around a fifth of them seen just once. The material was peripheral blood mononuclear cells (PBMCs), obtained when the disease was refractory, from a patient treated with antithyroid drugs. The receptors stem from a female donor with Graves disease.

This clonotype was seen ten or more times. J is TRBJ2-5 and V is TRBV20-1, with TRBD2 identical over 7 bases. The CDR3 is 13 residues long. Trimming cost V 6 bases and J 4 bases; bases outside gene matches: 8. Germline CDR1 reads DFQATT; CDR2 reads SNEGSKA (reference sequence). This chain's CDR3 is CSAPRGVGETQYF. Here the CDR3 DNA reads TGCAGTGCCCCCCGGGGGGTGGGAGAGACCCAGTACTTC.

The chain is built from TRBV5-1 and TRBJ2-7; perhaps TRBD2 as D (6 bases). CDR3 size: 13 residues. Germline loops: CDR1 SGHRS, CDR2 YFSETQ. V dropped 1 base and J dropped 5 bases, with 10 bases sitting between them. The CDR3 protein is CASSLWRDHEQYF. CDR3 DNA: TGCGCCAGCAGCTTGTGGAGGGACCACGAGCAGTACTTC.

The chain has TRBV18 and TRBJ2-7; a possible D gene is TRBD2 (5 bases). Germline CDR1 KGHSH, CDR2 LQKENI. The CDR3 has 15 amino acids. Trimming left V 0 bases short and J 5 bases short, with 14 bases between. As DNA, the CDR3 is TGTGCCAGCTCACCACCTTCTAGCCCCTCGGACGAGCAGTACTTC. Its protein is CASSPPSSPSDEQYF.

V usage is TRBV9 and J usage is TRBJ2-5, with 9 bases lining up with TRBD1. V lost 3 bases and J lost 5; bases outside the gene matches: 8. Germline CDR1 is SGDLS and CDR2 is YYNGEE. CDR3 size: 15 residues. The CDR3 coding sequence is TGTGCCAGCAGCGGCCGGGACAGGGTGATGGAGACCCAGTACTTC. This gives the protein CASSGRDRVMETQYF.

V is TRBV6-1 and J is TRBJ1-1; 7 nucleotides agree with TRBD1. The CDR3 has 14 amino acids. With V trimmed by 5 bases and J by 3 bases, 6 bases remained unmatched. In germline, CDR1 is MNHNS, CDR2 SASEGT. The CDR3 region is CASSTQGGDTEAFF. For the CDR3, the DNA is TGTGCCAGCAGTACCCAGGGGGGGGACACTGAAGCTTTCTTT.

The chain carries TRBV6-1 and TRBJ1-4, with D tentatively TRBD1 (5 bases). The CDR3 sequence is 17 residues long. V was cut by 1 base and J by 4 bases, with 16 bases left in between. Germline assignment: CDR1 MNHNS and CDR2 SASEGT. CDR3 region: CASSEEGTAVYNEKLFF. CDR3 bases: TGTGCCAGCAGTGAAGAAGGGACGGCCGTTTATAATGAAAAACTGTTTTTT.

This clonotype was observed at least ten times. V is TRBV12-3 or TRBV12-4 and J is TRBJ1-2, with D maybe TRBD1 (5 bases). The ends were cut back, 7 bases at V and 3 bases at J, with 15 bases in the middle. This CDR3 spans 14 amino acids. The DNA of the CDR3 is TGTGCCAGCAACGCCCGGGGGGAGGACTATGGCTACACCTTC. Its protein is CASNARGEDYGYTF.

This clonotype came up many times. The V gene is TRBV11-3, the J gene TRBJ2-5, with TRBD2 matching over 7 bases. The junction had 5 bases not matched to a gene; V was cut back by 10 bases and J by 3 bases. The CDR3 has 12 amino acids. Per the germline V gene, CDR1 is SGHNT and CDR2 is YENEEA. The CDR3 coding sequence is TGTGCCACCTCTAGCGGAAAAGAGACCCAGTACTTC. Its translation is CATSSGKETQYF.

This clonotype was seen only a few times. The rearrangement uses TRBV6-9 and TRBJ2-7; the D gene could be TRBD1 or TRBD2 (5 bases each). The CDR3 consists of 13 residues. V shed 4 bases and J shed 9 bases, with 16 bases lying between them. Per germline, CDR1 MNHGY and CDR2 SVAAGI. CDR3 DNA sequence: TGTGCCAGCAGTTTCCAGGACTGGGACGGGCAGTACTTC. Its protein is CASSFQDWDGQYF.

V usage is TRBV9 and J usage is TRBJ2-7; tentatively, D is TRBD1 (5 bases). V was clipped by 2 bases and J by 2 bases, with 11 bases between them. The germline V gene has CDR1 SGDLS and CDR2 YYNGEE. The CDR3 spans 14 residues. As DNA, the CDR3 is TGTGCCAGCAGCGTGGGGCAGGAGACCTACGAGCAGTACTTC. Its protein is CASSVGQETYEQYF.

This clonotype occurred many times. The chain has TRBV11-2 and TRBJ1-5; 8 bases are shared with TRBD1. Germline V CDR1 and CDR2: SGHAT, FQNNGV. CDR3 size: 16 residues. The V and J ends lost 5 bases and 1 base, in that order; junction bases with no gene match: 7. CDR3 loop: CASSQGAGVSNQPQHF. The CDR3 nucleotides are TGTGCCAGCAGCCAGGGGGCCGGCGTGAGCAATCAGCCCCAGCATTTT.

The rearrangement uses TRBV19 and TRBJ2-1; D not resolved. V was shortened by 5 bases and J by 7 bases, with 6 bases between the two germline ends. Germline V gene data show CDR1 as LNHDA and CDR2 as SQIVND (reference sequence). The CDR3 contains 11 residues. The CDR3 coding sequence is TGTGCCAGTAGTTCCATAAATGAGCAGTTCTTC. Its protein product is CASSSINEQFF.

Many counts were recorded for this clonotype. V and J are TRBV11-2 and TRBJ1-6; TRBD1 matches at 8 bases. CDR1 SGHAT and CDR2 FQNNGV come from the germline V gene. V lost 4 bases to trimming and J lost 7 bases; unmatched junction nucleotides: 0. There are 13 residues in the CDR3. The CDR3 loop is CASSWDRNSPLHF. The CDR3 DNA is TGTGCCAGCAGCTGGGACAGGAATTCACCCCTCCACTTT.

The chain recombines TRBV11-3 with TRBJ1-6; D gene uncertain. The length of the CDR3 is 16 residues. Trimming shortened V by 3 bases and J by 5 bases, and 14 bases separated the two germline ends. Germline V lookup: CDR1 SGHNT, CDR2 YENEEA. CDR3 in DNA: TGTGCCAGCAGCTTGTTCGGGCCGAAGAATAATTCACCCCTCCACTTT. Translation gives CASSLFGPKNNSPLHF.

This clonotype was observed many times. This chain uses TRBV12-3 or TRBV12-4 with TRBJ2-7; 10 bases fit TRBD1. This CDR3 is 14 amino acids long. Trimming cost V 4 bases and J 5 bases; bases outside gene matches: 5. The CDR3 protein is CASSWAGTGDEQYF. The CDR3 region has the DNA TGTGCCAGCAGTTGGGCCGGGACAGGGGACGAGCAGTACTTC.

The rearrangement uses TRBV27 and TRBJ2-6; D remains ambiguous. The germline V and J ends were trimmed by 2 bases and 1 base, with 6 bases remaining between them. From germline, CDR1 is MNHEY and CDR2 SMNVEV (reference sequence). This CDR3 comprises 15 residues. The chain's CDR3 is CASSLKGSGANVLTF. The CDR3 nucleotides read TGTGCCAGCAGTTTAAAGGGTTCTGGGGCCAACGTCCTGACTTTC.

The rearrangement joins TRBV29-1 to TRBJ2-5; no reliable D call. The germline gives CDR1 SQVTM, CDR2 ANQGSEA. Trimming took off 5 bases at V and 10 bases at J, with 20 bases between the two ends. The CDR3 covers 13 residues. CDR3 DNA: TGCAGCGTTATGGGCGGCCAAGAGACCGACCAGTACTTC. Its translation is CSVMGGQETDQYF. Full variable domain (rest looked up from reference TRBV29-1 and TRBJ2-5): SAVISQKPSRDICQRGTSLTIQCQVDSQVTMMFWYRQQPGQSLTLIATANQGSEATYESGFVIDKFPISRPNLTFSTLTVSNMSPEDSSIYLCSVMGGQETDQYFGPGTRLLVL.

This clonotype showed up many times. The chain uses TRBV28 and TRBJ2-7, with D possibly TRBD1 on 5 matching bases. The CDR3 sequence is 14 residues long. Trimming removed 2 bases at V and 2 bases at J, with 10 bases between. Germline CDR1 is MDHEN and CDR2 is SYDVKM. The CDR3 coding sequence is TGTGCCAGCAGTTTAGAGGTAGGGGCCTACGAGCAGTACTTC. Amino acid sequence: CASSLEVGAYEQYF.

The V call is TRBV7-6, the J call TRBJ2-2; weak D call: TRBD2 (6 bases). V gave up 0 bases and J gave up 0 bases, with 14 bases separating them. Germline V gene data show CDR1 as SGHVS and CDR2 as FNYEAQ. This CDR3 region has 18 residues. Here the CDR3 DNA reads TGTGCCAGCAGCTTAGCGCGGGGTGGGCGGCCGAACACCGGGGAGCTGTTTTTT. The encoded protein is CASSLARGGRPNTGELFF.

The chain employs TRBV6-1 and TRBJ1-2; 10 bases are shared with TRBD1. The germline CDR1 and CDR2 sequences are MNHNS and SASEGT. The CDR3 extends over 15 amino acids. V lost 3 bases and J lost 6; bases outside the gene matches: 7. The CDR3, as DNA: TGTGCCAGCAGTGAGACAGGGGGCCTGCTTGATGGCTACACCTTC. Translating gives CASSETGGLLDGYTF.

The genes are TRBV29-1 and TRBJ1-2; possibly TRBD1 for D (5 bases). The CDR3 is 13 residues long. V lost 6 bases to trimming and J lost 4 bases, with 15 bases between them. The germline gives CDR1 SQVTM, CDR2 ANQGSEA. CDR3 residues: CSVPSRGSYGYTF. Written as DNA, the CDR3 is TGCAGCGTCCCGTCAAGGGGCTCCTATGGCTACACCTTC.

This chain joins TRBV5-1 and TRBJ2-3; tentative D call: TRBD1 (6 bases). CDR1 and CDR2 (germline): SGHRS, YFSETQ. This CDR3 is built from 15 residues. The V and J ends lost 2 bases and 1 base respectively, with 11 bases between them. This CDR3 is CASSLGTRGTDTQYF. CDR3 sequence (DNA): TGCGCCAGCAGCTTAGGGACACGGGGCACAGATACGCAGTATTTT.

The chain links TRBV7-9 to TRBJ2-1; D assignment may be TRBD1 or TRBD2 (5 bases each). CDR1 and CDR2 (germline): SEHNR, FQNEAQ (reference sequence). The CDR3 covers 17 residues. The ends were cut back, 1 base at V and 4 bases at J, with 17 bases in the middle. The CDR3 nucleotides read TGTGCCAGCAGCTTAGGGGTTTCCGGGACCAATTACAATGAGCAGTTCTTC. Encoded protein: CASSLGVSGTNYNEQFF.

This clonotype was observed many times. This CDR3 is CASSRQTSGTQPQHF. CDR3 nucleotides: TGTGCCAGCAGCCGTCAAACGTCAGGGACTCAGCCCCAGCATTTT. J is TRBJ1-5 and V is TRBV7-2; the D gene is possibly TRBD1 (5 bases). V was trimmed by 5 bases and J by 6 bases, leaving 17 bases between them. Germline V gene lookup returns CDR1 SGHTA and CDR2 FQGNSA. The length of the CDR3 is 15 residues.

V usage is TRBV20-1 and J usage is TRBJ2-4; perhaps TRBD1 as D (6 bases). With 3 bases removed from V and 4 bases from J, the gap between germline ends came to 13 bases. Germline V lookup: CDR1 DFQATT, CDR2 SNEGSKA (reference sequence). The CDR3 length is 14 residues. The CDR3 reads CSARNRDNKNIQYF. CDR3 in DNA: TGCAGTGCTAGGAACCGGGACAATAAAAACATTCAGTACTTC.

This clonotype showed up many times. The V call is TRBV28, the J call TRBJ2-5; D is uncertain. Trimming took off 3 bases at V and 0 bases at J, with 20 bases between the two ends. Germline-derived CDR1 and CDR2 are MDHEN and SYDVKM. This CDR3 has 18 residues. This chain's CDR3 is CASSFPLRGGDHQETQYF. The CDR3 DNA is TGTGCCAGCAGTTTCCCGCTACGCGGCGGAGACCACCAAGAGACCCAGTACTTC.

This clonotype was seen only a few times. The CDR3 region has the DNA TGTGCTAGTGGTTGGGGAAGGGATCAGCCCCAGCATTTT. Residues: CASGWGRDQPQHF. This chain uses TRBV12-5 with TRBJ1-5; D gene uncertain. Trimming stripped 4 bases from V and 5 bases from J, with 9 bases between. This CDR3 contains 13 residues. Germline-derived CDR1 and CDR2 are LGHNT and FRNRAP.

This clonotype has a handful of counts. V is TRBV7-9 and J is TRBJ2-7, with 11 bases fitting TRBD2. CDR3 length equals 14 residues. Germline V gene lookup returns CDR1 SEHNR and CDR2 FQNEAQ (reference sequence). With V trimmed by 6 bases and J by 8 bases, 9 bases remained unmatched. The CDR3 bases are TGTGCCAGCAGTACACTGGGGACTAGCGGAAAGCAGTACTTC. This codes for CASSTLGTSGKQYF.

This clonotype was recorded a few times. The gene calls are TRBV27 and TRBJ1-4; the match to TRBD1 covers 8 bases. The length of the CDR3 is 15 residues. Germline V gene lookup returns CDR1 MNHEY and CDR2 SMNVEV (reference sequence). Germline trimming cut 6 bases from V and 5 bases from J; bases unmatched to any gene: 8. The CDR3 is CASSRTGRSNEKLFF. The CDR3 bases are TGTGCCAGCAGCAGGACAGGGAGATCGAATGAAAAACTGTTTTTT.

This clonotype came up many times. This chain links TRBV2 with TRBJ2-5; the D gene is possibly TRBD2 (5 bases). The CDR3 is 12 residues long. The germline V gene has CDR1 SNHLY and CDR2 FYNNEI. V lost 6 bases and J lost 5, with 10 bases in between. The CDR3 spells CASRTPGETQYF. In DNA, the CDR3 is TGTGCCAGCAGAACTCCGGGGGAGACCCAGTACTTC.

This clonotype has at least ten counts. V gene TRBV12-3 or TRBV12-4 combines with J gene TRBJ1-2; D not resolved. The CDR3 consists of 13 residues. Trimming took 6 bases from V and 4 from J, leaving 12 bases between them. The CDR3 DNA is TGTGCCAGCAGCCCCGCCCGGCGCTATGGCTACACCTTC. This sequence encodes CASSPARRYGYTF.

The chain is built from TRBV7-8 and TRBJ2-7, with D tentatively TRBD2 (5 bases). The V and J ends lost 5 bases and 3 bases respectively, with 14 bases between them. Germline CDR1 reads SGHVS; CDR2 reads FQNEAQ. CDR3 size: 14 residues. The CDR3: CASSRSEWDYEQYF. As DNA, the CDR3 is TGTGCCAGCAGCCGTAGCGAGTGGGACTACGAGCAGTACTTC. Combining the CDR3 with reference TRBV7-8 and TRBJ2-7 gives the whole variable domain GAGVSQSPRYKVAKRGQDVALRCDPISGHVSLFWYQQALGQGPEFLTYFQNEAQLDKSGLPSDRFFAERPEGSVSTLKIQRTQQEDSAVYLCASSRSEWDYEQYFGPGTRLTVT.